These T cell receptor beta chains were read from a single sample in a study of T cell responses to AZD1222 COVID-19 vaccine. Some clones are missing from TCRdb's copy, which holds only in-frame ones; the method was immunoSEQ multiplex PCR. Counted here are about 120,000 clones, roughly nine tenths occurring once; the ten biggest clones make up 2% to 3%. The specimen was peripheral blood, collected 28 days after the second AZD1222 dose. The receptors derive from an adult who received the AZD1222 COVID-19 vaccine. Both conserved end residues are part of each CDR3. A D gene is named only where the DNA matches it firmly. Clone size is shown for a subset of rows, as once, few, many or a class of expanded clone.

TRBJ1-1 | TRBV13 | . | . | CASSLGYTEAFF | TGTGCCAGCAGCTTGGGGTACACTGAAGCTTTCTTT
TRBJ1-2 | TRBV7-2 | . | . | CASSPGVNYGYTF | TGTGCCAGCAGTCCCGGGGTTAACTATGGCTACACCTTC
TRBJ1-5 | TRBV5-5 | . | TRBD1 | CASSPGTADNQPQHF | TGTGCCAGCAGCCCGGGGACAGCCGATAATCAGCCCCAGCATTTT
TRBJ2-2 | TRBV4-2 | . | TRBD2 | CASSREGTGELFF | TGTGCCAGCAGCCGGGAGGGTACCGGGGAGCTGTTTTTT
TRBJ1-2 | TRBV18 | once | . | CASSPTRGASYYGYTF | TGTGCCAGCTCACCGACACGGGGGGCGAGCTACTATGGCTACACCTTC
TRBJ2-3 | TRBV2 | . | . | CASSYSTDTQYF | TGTGCCAGCAGTTATAGCACAGATACGCAGTATTTT
TRBJ1-4 | TRBV5-1 | . | TRBD1 | CASRPGQGGEKLFF | TGCGCCAGCAGACCGGGACAGGGCGGGGAAAAACTGTTTTTT
TRBJ1-2 | TRBV5-1 | once | . | CASSRGEVRDYGYTF | TGCGCCAGCAGCCGCGGCGAGGTACGGGACTATGGCTACACCTTC
TRBJ2-2 | TRBV30 | few | . | CAWSQGAGDTGELFF | TGTGCCTGGAGTCAGGGAGCTGGGGACACCGGGGAGCTGTTTTTT
TRBJ1-3 | TRBV5-4 | . | . | CASSLRGTGDTIYF | TGTGCCAGCAGCTTGAGGGGAACGGGGGACACCATATATTTT
TRBJ2-5 | TRBV5-5 | . | TRBD1 | CASSRLDREETQYF | TGTGCCAGCAGCCGACTTGACAGGGAAGAGACCCAGTACTTC
TRBJ1-4 | TRBV30 | . | . | CAWSGGPNEKLFF | TGTGCCTGGAGTGGGGGACCTAATGAAAAACTGTTTTTT
TRBJ2-4 | TRBV7-2 | . | TRBD1 | CASSRDRVVAKNIQYF | TGTGCCAGCAGCCGGGACAGGGTGGTAGCCAAAAACATTCAGTACTTC
TRBJ1-2 | TRBV5-1 | . | . | CASSPGTSYRYTF | TGCGCCAGCAGCCCCGGGACCAGTTACCGCTACACCTTC
TRBJ1-6 | TRBV14 | . | . | CASSHLTGPNSPLHF | TGTGCCAGCAGCCATTTGACAGGCCCTAATTCACCCCTCCACTTT
TRBJ2-7 | TRBV7-9 | few | . | CASSLRDTYEQYF | TGTGCCAGCAGCTTAAGGGACACCTACGAGCAGTACTTC
TRBJ1-1 | TRBV19 | few | TRBD1 | CASSRQGAGDTEAFF | TGTGCCAGTAGTCGACAGGGGGCGGGGGACACTGAAGCTTTCTTT
TRBJ1-2 | TRBV3-1/TRBV3-2 | few | TRBD1 | CASSQGAFFDRDYGYTF | TGTGCCAGCAGCCAAGGCGCCTTCTTTGACAGGGATTATGGCTACACCTTC
TRBJ1-4 | TRBV2 | . | . | CASSEVRVNEKLFF | TGTGCCAGCAGTGAAGTGCGGGTTAATGAAAAACTGTTTTTT
TRBJ2-1 | TRBV2 | once | TRBD2 | CASRAGSGSSVEQFF | TGTGCCAGCAGAGCGGGTAGCGGGTCCTCCGTGGAGCAGTTCTTC
TRBJ2-1 | TRBV7-3 | . | . | CASSLTSASSYNEQFF | TGTGCCAGCAGCCTCACAAGCGCCAGCTCCTACAATGAGCAGTTCTTC
TRBJ2-7 | TRBV6-5 | . | . | CASSPTLYEQYF | TGTGCCAGCAGCCCCACTTTATACGAGCAGTACTTC